One sample yielded the 27 T cell receptor beta chains listed below, sequenced in a study of cytomegalovirus exposure and HLA in healthy donors (dated by TCRdb to 2016 to 2017). Library construction relied on the immunoSEQ multiplex PCR assay. For the multiplex PCR, a mixture combining 60 forward primers for TCR Vbeta segments and 13 reverse primers for TCR Jbeta segments was used. What TCRdb holds here is the immuneACCESS table cut down to in-frame rearrangements. Part of the clones is not present; checked against another copy, under half of the missing clones reflect an unresolved V gene, and the others are unexplained. Present in this sample are more than 140,000 clones, around 65% of which were seen just once. Of the sample, about 2.9% falls within the top ten clones. The material sequenced was PBMCs. These receptors originate from a woman aged 25 to 39 in good health and CMV-seropositive.

In DNA form, the CDR3 reads TGTGCCAGCAGCGGGACTAGCGGGAGAGAGACCCAGTACTTC. Its translation is CASSGTSGRETQYF. V is TRBV9 and J is TRBJ2-5; the match to TRBD2 covers 13 bases. Germline assignment: CDR1 SGDLS and CDR2 YYNGEE. The CDR3 has 14 residues. V trimming: 3 bases; J trimming: 4 bases; junction bases outside the gene matches: 0.

V and J are TRBV21-1 and TRBJ1-1; the table assigns TRBD1, which was not confirmed against the DNA. TRBV21-1 represents a pseudogene. The CDR3 is 13 amino acids. For the CDR3, the DNA is TGTGCCAGGATCAACAGGGTTGTGACTGAAGCTTTCTTT. Its protein is CARINRVVTEAFF.

This chain uses TRBV2 with TRBJ2-5; tentative D call: TRBD2 (5 bases). Deletions cut 6 bases from V and 2 bases from J, with 13 bases between. Germline loops: CDR1 SNHLY, CDR2 FYNNEI. The CDR3 has 14 amino acids. The CDR3 sequence is CASRSGRTQETQYF. The DNA for the CDR3 is TGTGCCAGCAGGAGTGGACGGACTCAAGAGACCCAGTACTTC.

The genes are TRBV28 and TRBJ1-3; D not resolved. In germline, CDR1 is MDHEN, CDR2 SYDVKM. V was shortened by 6 bases and J by 0 bases, with 18 bases between the two germline ends. CDR3 length equals 17 residues. The CDR3 sequence is CASSSLGRTYSGNTIYF. For the CDR3, the DNA is TGTGCCAGCAGCTCCTTAGGGAGGACGTACTCTGGAAACACCATATATTTT.

This clone was counted a few times. The chain is built from TRBV5-4 and TRBJ2-7; 8 nucleotides agree with TRBD1. Germline lookup yields CDR1 SGHNT and CDR2 YYREEE (reference sequence). This CDR3 has 13 amino acids. Trimming removed 4 bases from V and 5 bases from J; junction bases left unmatched: 5. Here the CDR3 DNA reads TGTGCCAGCAGCACGGACAGGGTGAACGAGCAGTACTTC. Amino acids: CASSTDRVNEQYF.

The chain carries TRBV6-1 and TRBJ1-5; 8 bases match TRBD1. This CDR3 has 14 amino acids. With V trimmed by 4 bases and J by 7 bases, 6 bases remained unmatched. Germline V lookup: CDR1 MNHNS, CDR2 SASEGT. The CDR3 bases are TGTGCCAGCAGTGTGACAGGGGTCGACCAGCCCCAGCATTTT. Amino acids: CASSVTGVDQPQHF.

The chain combines TRBV5-1 with TRBJ2-7, with 9 bases matching TRBD1. The CDR3 sequence is 13 residues long. Germline CDR1 SGHRS, CDR2 YFSETQ. V was clipped by 4 bases and J by 7 bases; unmatched bases: 6. The CDR3 DNA sequence: TGCGCCAGCAGCGGGGGGACAGGGCTTGAGCAGTACTTC. It encodes CASSGGTGLEQYF.

The chain links TRBV7-2 to TRBJ2-7, with a tentative D call TRBD2 (6 bases). This CDR3 region has 13 residues. The V and J ends lost 1 base and 8 bases respectively, with 12 bases between them. CDR1 is SGHTA and CDR2 is FQGNSA in the germline V gene. The CDR3 nucleotides read TGTGCCAGCAGCTTAGACGGGGGTGGTAAGCAGTACTTC. This translates into CASSLDGGGKQYF.

There are a few counts of this clone. V usage is TRBV2 and J usage is TRBJ2-1; TRBD2 agrees at 11 bases. V shed 5 bases, J shed 7 bases, and the junction held 4 bases outside the gene matches. The CDR3 totals 14 residues. Looked up from germline, CDR1 is SNHLY and CDR2 is FYNNEI. The CDR3 region is CASSPSGGSNEQFF. CDR3 nucleotide sequence: TGTGCCAGCAGTCCTAGCGGGGGGTCAAATGAGCAGTTCTTC.

V gene TRBV29-1 combines with J gene TRBJ2-6, with a weak D call TRBD1 (5 bases). CDR1 is SQVTM, CDR2 ANQGSEA, per germline. The CDR3 has 14 amino acids. V lost 6 bases and J 0 bases, leaving 9 bases between the germline ends. The CDR3 reads CSVKGISGANVLTF. CDR3 bases: TGCAGCGTAAAGGGGATCTCTGGGGCCAACGTCCTGACTTTC.

This clone was observed a handful of times. J is TRBJ2-1 and V is TRBV10-3; 12 bases map to TRBD2. The CDR3 is 16 amino acids. Germline trimming cut 3 bases from V and 8 bases from J; bases unmatched to any gene: 8. Germline-derived CDR1 and CDR2 are ENHRY and SYGVKD. This chain's CDR3 is CAISDGGLAGRDEQFF. The CDR3, as DNA: TGTGCCATCAGTGACGGTGGACTAGCGGGGCGCGATGAGCAGTTCTTC.

The chain combines TRBV2 with TRBJ1-2; 11 bases align to TRBD1. The V segment lost 8 bases and the J segment 8 bases; nucleotides outside the gene matches: 4. Germline loops: CDR1 SNHLY, CDR2 FYNNEI. This CDR3 is 12 amino acids long. The CDR3 is CASQDRGLGYTF. CDR3 coding DNA: TGTGCCAGCCAGGACAGGGGGCTCGGCTACACCTTC.

This chain uses TRBV11-2 with TRBJ2-7, with D possibly TRBD2 on 5 matching bases. Germline CDR1 is SGHAT and CDR2 is FQNNGV. V lost 3 bases, J lost 2 bases, and 20 bases lay in between. The CDR3 has 17 amino acids. This chain's CDR3 is CASSFGLTWGEPYEQYF. CDR3 DNA: TGTGCCAGCAGCTTCGGATTAACATGGGGAGAGCCCTACGAGCAGTACTTC. Combining the CDR3 with reference TRBV11-2 and TRBJ2-7 gives the whole variable domain EAGVAQSPRYKIIEKRQSVAFWCNPISGHATLYWYQQILGQGPKLLIQFQNNGVVDDSQLPKDRFSAERLKGVDSTLKIQPAKLEDSAVYLCASSFGLTWGEPYEQYFGPGTRLTVT.

V usage is TRBV6-1 and J usage is TRBJ1-4; unclear D gene. The V gene lost 6 bases and the J gene lost 0 bases, with 8 bases spanning the gap. The CDR3 consists of 14 residues. Germline CDR1 MNHNS, CDR2 SASEGT. Here the CDR3 reads CASSPTATNEKLFF. In DNA, the CDR3 is TGTGCCAGCAGCCCCACAGCAACTAATGAAAAACTGTTTTTT.

The chain joins TRBV9 to TRBJ2-1, with 8 bases matching TRBD1. This CDR3 region has 14 residues. Losses at the gene ends were 2 bases for V and 5 bases for J; bases not matched to a gene: 3. Germline-derived CDR1 and CDR2 are SGDLS and YYNGEE. CDR3 sequence (DNA): TGTGCCAGCAGCGTGAGGACAGGGAACAATGAGCAGTTCTTC. Encoded protein: CASSVRTGNNEQFF.

V is TRBV2 and J is TRBJ1-1; possibly TRBD1 for D (6 bases). CDR1 is SNHLY, CDR2 FYNNEI, per germline. The CDR3 is made up of 11 amino acids. Trimming shortened V by 7 bases and J by 3 bases, and 6 bases separated the two germline ends. CDR3 bases: TGTGCCAGCAACAGGGACACTGAAGCTTTCTTT. This codes for CASNRDTEAFF.

This clone has just a few counts. The rearrangement uses TRBV2 and TRBJ2-3; a weak D match, TRBD2 (5 bases). V lost 6 bases, J lost 6 bases, and 10 bases lay in between. Germline V lookup: CDR1 SNHLY, CDR2 FYNNEI. The CDR3 has 12 residues. CDR3 sequence: CASRGDGDTQYF. The CDR3 DNA sequence: TGTGCCAGCAGGGGAGACGGTGATACGCAGTATTTT.

The chain links TRBV14 to TRBJ2-5; TRBD2 is a possible D gene (5 bases). There are 16 residues in the CDR3. Trimming pared 1 base from V and 5 bases from J, leaving 17 bases between. Germline-derived CDR1 and CDR2 are SGHDN and FVKESK. CDR3 DNA sequence: TGTGCCAGCAGCCAAGGACGGGGAACTTACGCCGAGACCCAGTACTTC. Protein sequence: CASSQGRGTYAETQYF.

This clone was counted a few times. The V call is TRBV6-5, the J call TRBJ2-7; TRBD1 agrees at 10 bases. Germline V gene sequence: CDR1 MNHEY, CDR2 SVGAGI. The CDR3 has 15 residues. V lost 5 bases and J lost 2; bases outside the gene matches: 6. The DNA of the CDR3 is TGTGCCAGCAGTCCCACCGGGACAGGGGCCTACGAGCAGTACTTC. It codes for CASSPTGTGAYEQYF.

The chain employs TRBV6-1 and TRBJ2-7; 11 nucleotides align to TRBD2. The CDR3 is made up of 15 amino acids. CDR1 and CDR2 from the germline V gene are MNHNS and SASEGT. V was clipped by 2 bases and J by 3 bases; unmatched bases: 3. The CDR3: CASSETLAGVYEQYF. The CDR3 DNA follows: TGTGCCAGCAGTGAAACACTAGCGGGAGTCTACGAGCAGTACTTC.

This clone was counted a few times. The rearrangement joins TRBV18 to TRBJ2-1; 9 bases are a match to TRBD1. The J segment lost 7 bases and the V segment lost 3 bases, leaving 13 bases of the junction unmatched. Per germline, CDR1 KGHSH and CDR2 LQKENI. The CDR3 runs 17 residues. CDR3 DNA: TGTGCCAGCTCACCGAACTCCGGGACAGGGTTACATAATGAGCAGTTCTTC. Translated: CASSPNSGTGLHNEQFF.

This chain's CDR3 is CASSSQGAAPYGYTF. In DNA form, the CDR3 reads TGTGCCAGCAGCTCTCAGGGGGCGGCCCCCTATGGCTACACCTTC. The chain has TRBV5-4 and TRBJ1-2; TRBD1 agrees at 8 bases. This CDR3 region has 15 residues. The V segment lost 3 bases and the J segment 4 bases; nucleotides outside the gene matches: 8. The germline CDR1 and CDR2 sequences are SGHNT and YYREEE (reference sequence).

The chain links TRBV18 to TRBJ2-7, with 7 nucleotides matching TRBD1. CDR3 length: 12 residues. Germline loops: CDR1 KGHSH, CDR2 LQKENI. V lost 4 bases, J lost 7 bases, and 4 bases stayed unmatched. This CDR3 is CASSRDSWEQYF. CDR3 sequence (DNA): TGTGCCAGCTCACGGGACAGTTGGGAGCAGTACTTC.

In regard to this clone: Relative to the germline gene, one junction end is altered; a read error may explain this. The chain couples TRBV7-7 to TRBJ2-3; TRBD2 matches at 11 bases. Germline CDR1 SSHAT, CDR2 FNYEAQ (reference sequence). This CDR3 has 17 residues. The CDR3 is CASSPGFSGGASDTQYF. In nucleotides, the CDR3 is TGTGCTAGCAGCCCGGGATTTAGCGGGGGGGCCAGTGATACGCAGTATTTT.

CDR3 sequence (DNA): TGTGCCAGTTGGGACAGGGCGCACTCTGGGGCCAACGTCCTGACTTTC. This codes for CASWDRAHSGANVLTF. V and J are TRBV19 and TRBJ2-6, with 9 bases that match TRBD1. V trimming: 8 bases; J trimming: 0 bases; junction bases outside the gene matches: 5. Germline-derived CDR1 and CDR2 are LNHDA and SQIVND (reference sequence). The CDR3 covers 16 residues.

The V call is TRBV5-4, the J call TRBJ2-3; 9 bases are shared with TRBD2. The ends lost 4 bases at V and 1 base at J; junction bases unmatched: 1. Germline assignment: CDR1 SGHNT and CDR2 YYREEE (reference sequence). CDR3 length equals 14 residues. In DNA form, the CDR3 reads TGTGCCAGCAGCGCGGGAGGGCGCACAGATACGCAGTATTTT. It is translated as CASSAGGRTDTQYF.

The table lists this clone with a few counts. One base away lies a much larger clone, so this may be a sequencing read error. The chain recombines TRBV7-6 with TRBJ2-1, with 7 bases identical to TRBD2. Germline CDR1 SGHVS, CDR2 FNYEAQ. The CDR3 has 15 amino acids. Trimming removed 3 bases from V and 0 bases from J; junction bases left unmatched: 2. CDR3 nucleotides: TGTGCCAGCAGCTTCGGCGGGAGCTCCTACAATGAGCAGTTCTTC. Translating it yields CASSFGGSSYNEQFF.